This T cell receptor beta chain derives from a study of blood T cell repertoires in COVID-19. Background on the study: The analysed material was cDNA or gDNA that came from T cells, B-cell-depleted T cells, or PBMCs.

How the authors handled the data: Nucleated cell number was recorded as an estimate derived from reference gene primer amplification. Repertoires were generated with immunoSEQ multiplex PCR, while TCRdb's copy carries only in-frame clones and drops some. V, J and clone size were drawn from that table, and D and trimming were deduced from the DNA. The table records about 140,000 clones, 65% to 85% of them present only once. Per the germline V gene, CDR1 is SGDLS and CDR2 is YYNGEE. V shed 0 bases and J shed 4 bases, with 13 bases lying between them. This CDR3 contains 15 residues. The chain uses TRBV9 and TRBJ2-5, with D possibly being TRBD2 (6 bases). The receptor was isolated from a human donor in a cohort sampled during active COVID-19. Material for sequencing was peripheral blood. CDR3 loop: CASSVGVGGGETQYF. The CDR3 bases are TGTGCCAGCAGCGTAGGTGTGGGGGGAGGAGAGACCCAGTACTTC.